A selection of T cell receptor beta chains follows, all from one sample in a study of technical replicates of blood from a few donors. Sequenced by immunoSEQ multiplex PCR; TCRdb stores in-frame clones only, minus some. The data contain some 100,000 clones, 96% of them singletons. The sample comprised T cells isolated from PBMCs. Every receptor here comes from a human donor in good health. Each CDR3 is given with its conserved first and last residue. The D gene is left open where the match is weak.

j_gene,v_gene,d_gene,CDR3aa,CDR3nt
TRBJ2-7,TRBV6-5,.,CASSPLTGTYEQYF,TGTGCCAGCAGTCCCCTGACAGGGACTTACGAGCAGTACTTC
TRBJ2-2,TRBV10-1,.,CASKGHLGPGELFF,TGCGCCAGCAAGGGACACCTAGGCCCCGGGGAGCTGTTTTTT
TRBJ2-6,TRBV4-1,TRBD1,CASSQPQGAAGANVLTF,TGCGCCAGCAGCCAGCCACAGGGGGCGGCTGGGGCCAACGTCCTGACTTTC
TRBJ2-7,TRBV7-9,.,CASSLVGDSTYEQYF,TGTGCCAGCAGCTTAGTTGGGGACTCCACCTACGAGCAGTACTTC
TRBJ1-1,TRBV11-2,.,CASSTQENTEAFF,TGTGCCAGCAGCACACAGGAGAACACTGAAGCTTTCTTT
TRBJ1-4,TRBV30,TRBD1,CAWSLTGGNEKLFF,TGTGCCTGGAGCCTTACAGGGGGGAATGAAAAACTGTTTTTT
TRBJ2-1,TRBV7-9,.,CASSSSFGAGRDNEQFF,TGTGCCAGCAGCTCCTCCTTTGGGGCGGGAAGGGACAATGAGCAGTTCTTC
TRBJ2-5,TRBV6-5,TRBD1,CAAEDRAQETQYF,TGTGCCGCTGAAGACAGGGCCCAAGAGACCCAGTACTTC
TRBJ1-1,TRBV6-5,.,CASSYEGRRRHEAFF,TGTGCCAGCAGTTACGAGGGAAGACGGCGGCATGAAGCTTTCTTT
TRBJ2-1,TRBV16,.,CASSQSLQDNEQFF,TGTGCCAGCAGCCAATCTCTACAGGACAATGAGCAGTTCTTC
TRBJ2-1,TRBV19,TRBD2,CASSIDYGGGRDNEQFF,TGTGCCAGTAGTATTGATTACGGGGGGGGCCGTGACAATGAGCAGTTCTTC
TRBJ2-7,TRBV4-2,.,CASSPRAGSEYEQYF,TGTGCCAGCAGCCCACGCGCCGGGAGTGAGTACGAGCAGTACTTC
TRBJ2-2,TRBV4-1,TRBD1,CASSQVLPRGQDTGELFF,TGCGCCAGCAGCCAAGTCTTACCTCGTGGACAGGACACCGGGGAGCTGTTTTTT
TRBJ2-1,TRBV5-1,TRBD1,CASSPPGTGFNEQFF,TGCGCCAGCAGCCCGCCGGGGACAGGGTTCAATGAGCAGTTCTTC